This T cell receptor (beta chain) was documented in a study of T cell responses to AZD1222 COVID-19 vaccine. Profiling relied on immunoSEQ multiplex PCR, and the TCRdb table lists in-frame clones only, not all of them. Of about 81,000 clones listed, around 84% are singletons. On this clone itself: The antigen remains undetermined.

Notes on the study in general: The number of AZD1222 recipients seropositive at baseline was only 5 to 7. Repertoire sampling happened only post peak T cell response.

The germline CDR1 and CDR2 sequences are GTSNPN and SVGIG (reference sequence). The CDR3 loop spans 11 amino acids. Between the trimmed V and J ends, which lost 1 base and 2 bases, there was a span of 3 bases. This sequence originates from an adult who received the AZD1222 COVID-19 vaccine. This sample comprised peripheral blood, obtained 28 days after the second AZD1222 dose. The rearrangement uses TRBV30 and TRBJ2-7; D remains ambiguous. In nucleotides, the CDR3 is TGTGCCTGGAGTGGGACCTACGAGCAGTACTTC. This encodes CAWSGTYEQYF.